A selection of T cell receptor gamma chains follows, all from one sample in a study of Vδ1+ human thymocytes. TCRdb redid the clone calls on the multiplex PCR reads with CATT. Of roughly 30,000 gamma-chain clones listed, 15% to 25% are singletons. Sequenced sample: Vdelta1+ gamma-delta thymocytes from the thymus. Every receptor here comes from a boy younger than two who had congenital heart surgery. Both conserved end residues are part of each CDR3. Size tells how often a clone was seen (once, few, many) or the class of an expanded clone, and some rows leave it out.

clone_size j_call v_call cdr3_length cdr3_aa cdr3_nt
. TRGJP2 TRGV2 16 CATWDAPHSSDWIKTF TGTGCCACCTGGGACGCCCCCCATAGTAGTGATTGGATCAAGACGTTT
. TRGJ1/TRGJ2 TRGV3 14 CAAWDRPFDYKNLF TGTGCCGCCTGGGACAGGCCATTTGATTATAAGAATCTCTTT
. TRGJ1/TRGJ2 TRGV5 14 CATWDRPRDYKKLF TGTGCCACCTGGGACAGGCCTCGGGATTATAAGAAACTCTTT
. TRGJ1/TRGJ2 TRGV5 12 CATWALRYKKLF TGTGCCACCTGGGCCCTCCGGTATAAGAAACTCTTT
. TRGJ1/TRGJ2 TRGV5 12 CATWDAYYKKLF TGTGCCACCTGGGACGCATATTATAAGAAACTCTTT
. TRGJP TRGV9 16 CALWEPQELGKKIKVF TGTGCCTTGTGGGAGCCTCAAGAGTTGGGCAAAAAAATCAAGGTATTT
. TRGJ1/TRGJ2 TRGV3 13 CATWDSQYYKKLF TGTGCCACCTGGGACAGCCAATATTATAAGAAACTCTTT
few TRGJ1/TRGJ2 TRGV2 13 CATWDGPNYKKLF TGTGCCACCTGGGACGGGCCCAACTATAAGAAACTCTTT
. TRGJ1/TRGJ2 TRGV4 12 CATWDGPEKKLF TGTGCCACCTGGGATGGACCTGAAAAGAAACTCTTT
. TRGJ1/TRGJ2 TRGV9 14 CALWEATPYYKKLF TGTGCCTTGTGGGAGGCTACCCCTTATTATAAGAAACTCTTT
few TRGJP TRGV9 16 CALWEAPRLGKKIKVF TGTGCCTTGTGGGAGGCGCCCAGGTTGGGCAAAAAAATCAAGGTATTT
few TRGJ1/TRGJ2 TRGV9 18 CALWEVQTPPSNYYKKLF TGTGCCTTGTGGGAGGTGCAAACACCCCCTTCGAATTATTATAAGAAACTCTTT
. TRGJ1/TRGJ2 TRGV3 15 CATWDRRTNYYKKLF TGTGCCACCTGGGACAGGCGGACGAATTATTATAAGAAACTCTTT
. TRGJ1/TRGJ2 TRGV2 11 CATWDGHTQLF TGTGCCACCTGGGACGGCCACACTCAACTCTTT
once TRGJ1/TRGJ2 TRGV8 14 CATWDKSAYVGKLF TGTGCCACCTGGGATAAGTCTGCCTATGTTGGGAAACTCTTT
. TRGJ1/TRGJ2 TRGV4 11 CALKIGDKKLF TGTGCCCTAAAGATAGGGGATAAGAAACTCTTT
. TRGJ1/TRGJ2 TRGV4 12 CATWDYRYKKLF TGTGCCACCTGGGATTACCGGTATAAGAAACTCTTT
. TRGJP1 TRGV3 15 CATWDTDTTGWFKIF TGTGCCACCTGGGACACTGATACCACTGGTTGGTTCAAGATATTT
. TRGJ1/TRGJ2 TRGV5 14 CATWDRQVGYKKLF TGTGCCACCTGGGACAGGCAGGTCGGGTATAAGAAACTCTTT
few TRGJ1/TRGJ2 TRGV8 14 CATWDNPPLGGKLF TGTGCCACCTGGGATAATCCCCCTTTGGGGGGGAAACTCTTT
. TRGJP2 TRGV2 15 CATWDGRRGDWIKTF TGTGCCACCTGGGACGGGCGGAGGGGTGATTGGATCAAGACGTTT
few TRGJ1/TRGJ2 TRGV9 11 CALWDNGRKLF TGTGCCTTGTGGGACAATGGCAGGAAACTCTTT
few TRGJP TRGV9 15 CALWEQELGKKIKVF TGTGCCTTGTGGGAGCAAGAGTTGGGCAAAAAAATCAAGGTATTT
. TRGJ1/TRGJ2 TRGV9 13 CALWEAIYYKKLF TGTGCCTTGTGGGAGGCTATTTATTATAAGAAACTCTTT
. TRGJ1/TRGJ2 TRGV9 13 CALWEPNYYKKLF TGTGCCTTGTGGGAACCAAATTATTATAAGAAACTCTTT
. TRGJP2 TRGV4 14 CATWDEVSDWIKTF TGTGCCACCTGGGATGAAGTGAGTGATTGGATCAAGACGTTT
few TRGJ1/TRGJ2 TRGV9 13 CALWESLCYKKLF TGTGCCTTGTGGGAGTCTCTTTGTTATAAGAAACTCTTT